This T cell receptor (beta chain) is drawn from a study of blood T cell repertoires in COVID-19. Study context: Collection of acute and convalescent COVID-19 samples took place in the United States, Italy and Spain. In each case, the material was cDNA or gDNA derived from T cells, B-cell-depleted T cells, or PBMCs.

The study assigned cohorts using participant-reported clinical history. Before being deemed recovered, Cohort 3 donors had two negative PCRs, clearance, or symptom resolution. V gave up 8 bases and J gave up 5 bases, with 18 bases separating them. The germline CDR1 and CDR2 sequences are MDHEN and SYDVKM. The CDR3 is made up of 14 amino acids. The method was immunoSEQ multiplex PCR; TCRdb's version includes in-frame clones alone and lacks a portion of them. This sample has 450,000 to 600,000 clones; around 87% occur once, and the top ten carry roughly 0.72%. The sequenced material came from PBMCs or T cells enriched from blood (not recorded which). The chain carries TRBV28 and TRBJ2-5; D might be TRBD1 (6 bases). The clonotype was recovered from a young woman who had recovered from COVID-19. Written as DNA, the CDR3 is TGTGCCAGCTGGATGGCAGGGGTCGAGGAGACCCAGTACTTC. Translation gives CASWMAGVEETQYF.